The 20 T cell receptor beta chains reported below all come from one sample, sequenced in a study of response to subunit inactivated influenza vaccine. MiXCR, run by TCRdb on the RT-PCR reads, gives a single entry per CDR3 protein. Here the sample spans around 470,000 distinct CDR3 sequences, approximately 6.9% being singletons. The specimen comprised PBMCs from blood, sampled 23 to 25 months after vaccination. Receptors originate from a man aged 50-75 years who received an inactivated influenza vaccine.

The CDR3: CASSQVQEVFQETQYF. In DNA, the CDR3 is TGTGCCAGCAGCCAAGTCCAGGAGGTCTTCCAAGAGACCCAGTACTTC. The chain recombines TRBV3-1 with TRBJ2-5; tentative D call: TRBD2 (5 bases). Trimming removed 1 base from V and 1 base from J, with 13 bases in between. This CDR3 contains 16 residues. Germline values: CDR1 LGHDT, CDR2 YNNKEL (reference sequence).

The chain carries TRBV11-2 and TRBJ2-1; D might be TRBD2 (6 bases). The CDR3 consists of 14 residues. From germline, CDR1 is SGHAT and CDR2 FQNNGV. Between the trimmed V and J ends, which lost 0 bases and 9 bases, there was a span of 12 bases. The DNA of the CDR3 is TGTGCCAGCAGCTTAGAAGTGTTGGAGGGTGAGCAGTTCTTC. Its translation is CASSLEVLEGEQFF.

The gene calls are TRBV10-3 and TRBJ1-2; 9 bases match TRBD1. The CDR3 is made up of 17 amino acids. CDR1 and CDR2 (germline): ENHRY, SYGVKD. After removal of 4 bases from V and 3 bases from J, the junction contained 12 bases not matched to a gene. This chain's CDR3 is CAISAATGGKLDYGYTF. The CDR3, as DNA: TGTGCCATCAGTGCAGCGACAGGGGGTAAATTGGACTATGGCTACACCTTC.

The chain is built from TRBV20-1 and TRBJ1-2; TRBD1 is a possible D gene (6 bases). The V end was cut by 3 bases, the J end by 0 bases, with 11 bases between. The CDR3 runs 14 residues. Germline CDR1 reads DFQATT; CDR2 reads SNEGSKA (reference sequence). The CDR3 DNA is TGCAGTGCTAGCCCGGACAGATCTAACTATGGCTACACCTTC. As protein: CSASPDRSNYGYTF.

This clonotype was counted at least ten times. The rearrangement links TRBV7-6 to TRBJ1-3; no definite D call. Trimming removed 7 bases from V and 0 bases from J, with 13 bases in between. CDR1 SGHVS and CDR2 FNYEAQ come from the germline V gene. The CDR3 spans 15 residues. The CDR3 DNA sequence: TGTGCCAGCACCCGCGGGGTTGGCTCTGGAAACACCATATATTTT. Translated: CASTRGVGSGNTIYF.

This clonotype was found many times. The CDR3 nucleotides are TGCGCCAGCAGCCAAGATCCAGAGAGGGGCGAGCAGTACTTC. Translation: CASSQDPERGEQYF. V and J are TRBV4-3 and TRBJ2-7, with D perhaps TRBD1 or TRBD2 (5 bases each). This CDR3 has 14 amino acids. Per the germline V gene, CDR1 is LGHNA and CDR2 is YSLEER. The V end lost 0 bases, the J end lost 6 bases, and 12 bases lay between the germline ends.

The table lists this clonotype with a few counts. The V call is TRBV7-8, the J call TRBJ1-1; perhaps TRBD1 as D (5 bases). Germline V lookup: CDR1 SGHVS, CDR2 FQNEAQ. The CDR3 spans 14 residues. Trimming cost V 5 bases and J 4 bases, with 14 bases left between them. CDR3 region: CASSPRRVATEAFF. CDR3 DNA sequence: TGTGCCAGCAGCCCTCGCAGGGTCGCCACTGAAGCTTTCTTT.

The chain joins TRBV20-1 to TRBJ2-7; TRBD2 aligns across 8 bases. Germline CDR1 reads DFQATT; CDR2 reads SNEGSKA (reference sequence). The J segment lost 6 bases and the V segment lost 1 base, leaving 11 bases of the junction unmatched. CDR3 length: 15 amino acids. CDR3 sequence (DNA): TGCAGTGCTAGAGCCTTCCGAGCGGGAGCGGGCGAGCAGTACTTC. Translating it yields CSARAFRAGAGEQYF.

This clonotype appeared a few times. This rearrangement joins TRBV20-1 to TRBJ2-3; the match to TRBD2 covers 8 bases. Germline lookup yields CDR1 DFQATT and CDR2 SNEGSKA (reference sequence). V was pared by 6 bases and J by 3 bases, with 14 bases of the junction left unmatched. The CDR3 runs to 16 residues. The CDR3 sequence: CSASYREGRWTDTQYF. The CDR3 coding sequence is TGCAGTGCCTCTTACCGGGAGGGCCGGTGGACAGATACGCAGTATTTT.

This clonotype came up many times. The CDR3 DNA reads TGTGCCAGCAGCTCGGGAGGCTACATTCAGTACTTC. As protein: CASSSGGYIQYF. This chain connects TRBV7-2 to TRBJ2-4; 7 nucleotides line up with TRBD2. The CDR3 has 12 residues. The V and J ends lost 4 bases and 8 bases, in that order; junction bases with no gene match: 2. Germline CDR1 reads SGHTA; CDR2 reads FQGNSA.

This chain links TRBV20-1 with TRBJ2-5; 13 nucleotides match TRBD2. The CDR3 length is 15 residues. The J segment lost 4 bases and the V segment lost 5 bases, leaving 7 bases of the junction unmatched. Germline V lookup: CDR1 DFQATT, CDR2 SNEGSKA (reference sequence). In DNA, the CDR3 is TGCAGTGCTCGGGGACTAGCGGGACCGGGAGAGACCCAGTACTTC. Its protein product is CSARGLAGPGETQYF.

This clonotype occurred a few times. The V call is TRBV27, the J call TRBJ1-1, with D perhaps TRBD1 (6 bases). The CDR3 sequence is 13 residues long. V dropped 5 bases and J dropped 10 bases, with 17 bases sitting between them. The germline V gene encodes CDR1 MNHEY and CDR2 SMNVEV (reference sequence). Here the CDR3 reads CASSPFRGSGAFF. The CDR3 DNA sequence: TGTGCCAGCAGTCCCTTTAGGGGGTCAGGAGCTTTCTTT.

V is TRBV12-3 or TRBV12-4 and J is TRBJ1-1; the D gene is possibly TRBD1 (6 bases). Trimming removed 6 bases at V and 8 bases at J, with 16 bases between. This CDR3 region has 13 residues. The CDR3 nucleotides are TGTGCCAGCAGCCCCCCCGGGACACACGAAGCTTTCTTT. Translating gives CASSPPGTHEAFF.

This clonotype was observed a handful of times. The CDR3 loop is CASSSRYPGLAGVEEQFF. The CDR3 DNA reads TGTGCCAGCAGCTCGAGATATCCGGGACTAGCGGGAGTCGAGGAGCAGTTCTTC. The chain joins TRBV7-8 to TRBJ2-1; the match to TRBD2 covers 14 bases. The CDR3 is 18 amino acids. Germline assignment: CDR1 SGHVS and CDR2 FQNEAQ. V was clipped by 4 bases and J by 10 bases; unmatched bases: 15. The complete variable domain, with remaining parts taken from reference TRBV7-8 and TRBJ2-1, reads GAGVSQSPRYKVAKRGQDVALRCDPISGHVSLFWYQQALGQGPEFLTYFQNEAQLDKSGLPSDRFFAERPEGSVSTLKIQRTQQEDSAVYLCASSSRYPGLAGVEEQFFGPGTRLTVL.

The V call is TRBV14, the J call TRBJ1-2; a possible D gene is TRBD1 (6 bases). From germline, CDR1 is SGHDN and CDR2 FVKESK. The CDR3 loop spans 16 amino acids. Trimming pared 1 base from V and 4 bases from J, leaving 16 bases between. The CDR3 coding sequence is TGTGCCAGCAGCCAAGTAGGACAGATACATGGCTATGGCTACACCTTC. Its protein product is CASSQVGQIHGYGYTF.

The rearrangement joins TRBV3-1 to TRBJ2-1; unclear D gene. The CDR3 is 13 amino acids. The ends were cut back, 0 bases at V and 8 bases at J, with 8 bases in the middle. Germline V gene data show CDR1 as LGHDT and CDR2 as YNNKEL (reference sequence). Here the CDR3 DNA reads TGTGCCAGCAGCCAAGATCGTAAGTATGAGCAGTTCTTC. It yields the protein CASSQDRKYEQFF.

This clonotype showed up many times. This chain uses TRBV12-3 or TRBV12-4 with TRBJ2-4; a weak D match, TRBD2 (6 bases). Trimming removed 8 bases at V and 5 bases at J, with 19 bases between. The CDR3 consists of 15 residues. CDR3 DNA sequence: TGTGCCAGCCGCCGATTTGGCGGGGACGAAAACATTCAGTACTTC. This codes for CASRRFGGDENIQYF.

The rearrangement joins TRBV7-8 to TRBJ2-3, with D possibly TRBD1 on 5 matching bases. Looked up from germline, CDR1 is SGHVS and CDR2 is FQNEAQ. The CDR3 consists of 13 residues. Between the trimmed V and J ends, which lost 3 bases and 5 bases, there was a span of 9 bases. Here the CDR3 DNA reads TGTGCCAGCAGCTTCCAGGGTGGAGATACGCAGTATTTT. The encoded protein is CASSFQGGDTQYF.

Many counts were recorded for this clonotype. The CDR3 DNA is TGTGCCAGCATCGGTAGAGGGGGTCGGTACAATGAGCAGTTCTTC. This gives the protein CASIGRGGRYNEQFF. The V and J genes are TRBV6-1 and TRBJ2-1, with TRBD1 as a possible D gene (6 bases). Germline V lookup: CDR1 MNHNS, CDR2 SASEGT. Trimming removed 7 bases at V and 4 bases at J, with 17 bases between. This CDR3 has 15 residues.

At least ten counts were recorded for this clonotype. This chain uses TRBV20-1 with TRBJ2-3; perhaps D is TRBD1 or TRBD2 (5 bases each). CDR1 and CDR2 from the germline V gene are DFQATT and SNEGSKA (reference sequence). With 0 bases removed from V and 0 bases from J, the gap between germline ends came to 10 bases. CDR3 length: 15 amino acids. CDR3 DNA sequence: TGCAGTGCTAGAGATCCGAGGGGTAGCACAGATACGCAGTATTTT. Residues: CSARDPRGSTDTQYF.